A selection of T cell receptor beta chains follows, all from one sample in a study of regulatory and conventional T cells in RAG deficiency. Produced via immunoSEQ multiplex PCR; TCRdb's table is partial and in-frame only. Among 20,000 to 25,000 clones listed, around 95% were seen once. The same sample was also studied in work on regulatory T cells.

The sample was CD25- CD4+ T cells sorted from blood. These receptors originate from a human donor in good health. Each CDR3 is given with its conserved first and last residue. The D gene is left open where the match is weak. Clone size is stated in some rows and not others, as once, few, many or a class when expanded.

>.|TRBV4-1|.|TRBJ2-7
TGCGCCAGCAGCCAAGACCCTACGGAGGCTCGGTACTTC
CASSQDPTEARYF
>.|TRBV27|.|TRBJ1-5
TGTGCCAGCAGTTTAAAACAGGGAAGCAATCAGCCCCAGCATTTT
CASSLKQGSNQPQHF
>.|TRBV10-3|.|TRBJ2-3
TGTGCCATCAGTGGGACTAAATCGAAGGATACGCAGTATTTT
CAISGTKSKDTQYF
>.|TRBV5-4|.|TRBJ1-2
TGTGCCAGCAGCCCCACAGAACAAAGAAACTATGGCTACACCTTC
CASSPTEQRNYGYTF
>TRBD1|TRBV6-4|.|TRBJ2-2
TGTGCCAGCAGTGACCATTCAAGACAGGGAAACACCGGGGAGCTGTTTTTT
CASSDHSRQGNTGELFF
>TRBD1|TRBV19|.|TRBJ1-2
TGTGCCAGTAGTACAAAAACGGACAGGCCTTATGGCTACACCTTC
CASSTKTDRPYGYTF
>.|TRBV5-1|.|TRBJ1-2
TGCGCCAGCAGCTTTTCCGGGGAAAACTATGGCTACACCTTC
CASSFSGENYGYTF
>.|TRBV5-4|.|TRBJ1-3
TGTGCCAGCAGCTTGGACAGGAGCACTGGAAACACCATATATTTT
CASSLDRSTGNTIYF
>.|TRBV9|.|TRBJ1-1
TGTGCCAGCAGCGTAGCCGGGAACACTGAAGCTTTCTTT
CASSVAGNTEAFF
>TRBD1|TRBV7-3|.|TRBJ2-7
TGTGCCAGCAGCTGGGGCGACAGGGGCTCCTACGAGCAGTACTTC
CASSWGDRGSYEQYF
>TRBD1|TRBV18|.|TRBJ1-2
TGTGCCAGCTCACCTACGACAGGGATAGGAGCTAACTATGGCTACACCTTC
CASSPTTGIGANYGYTF
>TRBD1|TRBV19|.|TRBJ1-6
TGTGCCAGTAGTATCGGACAGGGGGATAATTCCCCCCTCCACTTT
CASSIGQGDNSPLHF
>TRBD2|TRBV5-1|.|TRBJ2-3
TGCGCCAGCAGCGGGGGACTAGCGGGGGGAGATACGCAGTATTTT
CASSGGLAGGDTQYF
>TRBD2|TRBV6-1|.|TRBJ2-4
TGTGCCAGCAGTGCCCGACTAGCGGGGGATGTAGCCAAAAACATTCAGTACTTC
CASSARLAGDVAKNIQYF
>TRBD2|TRBV11-2|.|TRBJ2-1
TGTGCCAGCAGCCGCTGGAGCGGGGGGGCCCTTTTAAGCAATGAGCAGTTCTTC
CASSRWSGGALLSNEQFF
>.|TRBV5-6|.|TRBJ2-2
TGTGCCAGCAGCCGCGGACAGATTAACACCGGGGAGCTGTTTTTT
CASSRGQINTGELFF
>TRBD2|TRBV9|.|TRBJ2-3
TGTGCCAGCAGCGTAGTCGGGGGGTACGATACGCAGTATTTT
CASSVVGGYDTQYF
>.|TRBV30|once|TRBJ1-3
TGTGCCTGGAGTGTAGCCGGAAACACCATATATTTT
CAWSVAGNTIYF